This T cell receptor (beta chain) was identified in a study of identifying expanded T cells in peripheral blood. Study-wide results and limits: Over two and four weeks, about 15 and 19 clones changed, versus approximately 1.2 between replicates.

Produced via immunoSEQ multiplex PCR; TCRdb's table is partial and in-frame only. The data contain around 68,000 clones, around 87% of them singletons. Trimming cost V 8 bases and J 3 bases, with 13 bases left between them. Germline CDR1 is SGHTA and CDR2 is FQGNSA. This CDR3 comprises 14 residues. Notes on this clone: As yet, its antigen is unknown.

The sample comprised blood. The TCR sequence derives from a person aged 18 to 75 in good health. The chain recombines TRBV7-2 with TRBJ2-2, with a tentative D call TRBD2 (6 bases). The CDR3 protein is CASASGLYTGELFF. CDR3 bases: TGTGCCAGCGCTTCGGGACTCTACACCGGGGAGCTGTTTTTT.